This record looks at one T cell receptor beta chain sequence and its context. The data were taken from a study of blood T cell repertoires in COVID-19. Study summary: The cDNA or gDNA used as material had been derived from T cells, B-cell-depleted T cells, or PBMCs.

Profiling relied on immunoSEQ multiplex PCR, and the TCRdb table lists in-frame clones only, not all of them. Of hundreds of thousands of clones detected, approximately 87% appear once; the ten largest clones hold roughly 6%. The germline V gene has CDR1 SGHNT and CDR2 YENEEA. Trimming stripped 2 bases from V and 0 bases from J, with 7 bases between. CDR3 length: 14 amino acids. The Seattle patients, enrolled during active infection, were followed longitudinally. This clonotype was sampled from a woman in her forties or fifties with COVID-19, enrolled during active disease. Sequencing was carried out using peripheral blood. The gene calls are TRBV11-3 and TRBJ1-1; D gene ambiguous. In DNA form, the CDR3 reads TGTGCCAGCAGCTTATGGAGCATGAACACTGAAGCTTTCTTT. This codes for CASSLWSMNTEAFF. Together with reference TRBV11-3 and TRBJ1-1, the CDR3 gives the full variable domain: EAGVVQSPRYKIIEKKQPVAFWCNPISGHNTLYWYLQNLGQGPELLIRYENEEAVDDSQLPKDRFSAERLKGVDSTLKIQPAELGDSAVYLCASSLWSMNTEAFFGQGTRLTVV.